At least ten counts were recorded for the clone carrying this TCR beta chain. What it recognizes is unknown. These data originate in a study of metastatic and nonmetastatic thyroid tumors. Study context: Repertoire comparisons spanned blood and tumor or nodule tissue from malignant and benign thyroid patients. General study points: Benign nodules reportedly had significantly lower TCR beta diversity than malignant thyroid tumors in blood and tumor.

V dropped 4 bases and J dropped 4; count of bases not matched to a gene: 4. The CDR3 has 14 amino acids. CDR1 and CDR2 (germline): DFQATT, SNEGSKA (reference sequence). Source study methods: Researchers built a distant-metastasis classifier for papillary thyroid cancer that drew on CDR3 differences across clinicopathological groups. Through MiXCR, TCRdb re-clonotyped the PCR reads. It is TCRdb's table, rather than the study itself, that gives the V and J calls and clone size. This repertoire shows 91,000 or so clones, 9.5% to 15% found once; its top ten account for about 11%. Each patient went into thyroid surgery without having received any treatment.

Input material: blood. The chain employs TRBV20-1 and TRBJ2-2, with 9 bases aligning to TRBD1. This sequence was found in a female donor with papillary thyroid cancer or a benign thyroid nodule (not recorded which). Some clones in this sample may be carry-over from other donors' samples. The CDR3 sequence is CSATTGGSTGELFF. In nucleotides, the CDR3 is TGCAGTGCTACCACAGGGGGCAGCACCGGGGAGCTGTTTTTT.